Listed here are 3 T cell receptor beta chains from one sample, sequenced in a study of healthy donors' naive CD4 and CD8 T cells. TCR libraries were built from 450 to 650 ng of total RNA by linear amplification. TCRdb analysed the reads with MiXCR anew, one entry per CDR3 protein. The sample consists of 200,000 or so distinct CDR3 sequences, 65% to 75% of them appearing once. Sample: naive CD4+ and CD8+ T cells sorted from blood, pooled from several donors. These TCRs come from a pool of human donors in good health; the sample pools cells from several healthy donors.

J is TRBJ1-5 and V is TRBV6-6; TRBD1 aligns across 7 bases. The J segment lost 4 bases and the V segment lost 7 bases, leaving 13 bases of the junction unmatched. The germline CDR1 and CDR2 sequences are MNHNY and SVGAGI (reference sequence). This CDR3 region has 16 residues. CDR3 protein: CASTVAGTAFNQPQHF. For the CDR3, the DNA is TGTGCCAGCACTGTCGCCGGGACAGCTTTTAATCAGCCCCAGCATTTT.

The chain recombines TRBV6-5 with TRBJ1-5; no reliable D call. The CDR3 runs to 15 residues. Trimming removed 0 bases from V and 3 bases from J, with 9 bases in between. The germline gives CDR1 MNHEY, CDR2 SVGAGI. The CDR3 protein is CASSYSGFPNQPQHF. For the CDR3, the DNA is TGTGCCAGCAGTTACTCAGGGTTCCCCAATCAGCCCCAGCATTTT.

V is TRBV6-6 and J is TRBJ2-5, with no clear D. V was trimmed by 4 bases and J by 5 bases, leaving 20 bases between them. CDR1 is MNHNY, CDR2 SVGAGI, per germline (reference sequence). This CDR3 contains 16 residues. The CDR3 DNA reads TGTGCCAGCAGTTTCGCTCCACCGGGCCTAGGGGAGACCCAGTACTTC. It is translated as CASSFAPPGLGETQYF.